This T cell receptor beta chain was sequenced for a study of Japanese encephalitis immunity and Zika vaccine responses (TCRdb year 2021). With regard to the full study: Each included participant got alum-adjuvanted ZPIV three times, at weeks 0, 4 and 28, with every dose being 5.0 ug. Eleven to twelve participants were given two doses of JEV vaccine (IXIARO) 28 days apart, two to three months before the first ZPIV dose. Before ZPIV, twelve participants got a single dose of YFV vaccine (YF-VAX), while fewer than ten participants were flavivirus-naive. For TCR sequencing, about 6 representative participants were selected from each pre-vaccination group, and samples were taken at week 0 (after pre-vaccination, before ZPIV) and at week 52. In addition, the TCR repertoires of a few flavivirus-naive individuals were analyzed at weeks 2, 6 and 52 after ZPIV vaccination began. The stimulations used peptide pools from ZIKV structural proteins divided into flavivirus-conserved and non-conserved sets, or JEV or YFV peptides that matched the pre-vaccination. The ZIKV peptides, 15-mers that overlapped by 11 residues, were chosen for containing NetMHCpan/NetMHCII-predicted epitopes with affinity below 50 nM. The study tested whether prior Japanese encephalitis virus (JEV) or yellow fever virus (YFV) vaccination shaped CD4 T cell responses to the Zika vaccine. Paper-wide results and their limitations: Only a few individuals showed CD8 T cell responses to ZIKV peptide pools, and those responses were very low in magnitude. The analysis covered only a subset of trial participants who had three doses and adequate samples, rather than the whole vaccinated cohort. Sample size limitations prevented peptide-pool deconvolution, so the individual peptides driving cross-reactive responses were not identified. The samples grouped by participant and showed no similarity across individuals, which suggests that no public TCRs were detected. After ZPIV, a significant decrease in repertoire richness of CD4 T cells responding to conserved ZIKV epitopes was observed in JEV-pre-vaccinated donors. Repertoire similarity across time-points and stimulations was higher in JEV-pre-vaccinated donors than in YFV-pre-vaccinated donors, indicating more clonotypes shared between ZIKV and JEV stimulation.

This clonotype is considered medium-sized (0.01 to 0.1%). No quality values exist for individual bases; no much larger clone is one base distant. PBMCs were labeled with CellTrace CFSE and were cultured for 6 to 7 days in RPMI containing approximately 8.5% human serum plus peptide pools at 0.8 to 1 ug/mL each. On a BD FACSAria, proliferating CD4 T cells were sorted without fixation as live CD56-CD19-CD16-CD3+CD4+ CFSE-low cells. Enrolled adults were healthy and were found to be seronegative for ZIKV, JEV, YFV, DENV and WNV by microneutralization screening. The samples were taken from a phase 1, double-blinded, randomized, placebo-controlled trial testing an alum-adjuvanted Zika purified-inactivated virus (ZPIV) vaccine. Peripheral blood mononuclear cells were isolated using a standard procedure and then kept frozen in liquid nitrogen until they were used. The germline V gene provides CDR1 SGHVS and CDR2 FQNEAQ. Trimming at the junction amounts to 6 bases on V and 0 bases on J, and the germline ends lie 15 bases apart. The CDR3 goes from the cysteine to the phenylalanine over 15 residues. Just CDR3 DNA is preserved here, 45 bases in frame from base 1.

Libraries were constructed by 5' RACE. TCRbeta libraries were pooled in proportion to their sorted cell numbers before sequencing. Total RNA was extracted from the sorted cells with RNAzol RT, and cDNA was synthesized using an oligo(dT) primer and a template-switching oligo. The TCRbeta V-CDR3-J region was amplified by PCR with Kapa HiFi between a SMARTer oligo primer and a TCRbeta constant-region primer. Illumina adaptors and sample-specific index barcodes were added in a second PCR, followed by HighPrep bead cleanup and Bioanalyzer confirmation of a band of roughly 650 bp. Libraries were sequenced on an Illumina MiSeq with 2x151 bp paired-end reads. Per the source publication's procedure: Reads were demultiplexed with an in-house Java program, and MiXCR assigned TCRbeta annotations and counted clonotypes. Repertoire overlap was measured with Morisita-Horn indices from the R package vegan, along with UPGMA clustering and Circos plots of recurring clonotypes. Shannon diversity and richness were normalized to the highest possible value given the input cell numbers, yielding values from 0 to 1. CDR3beta sequences were aligned with MUSCLE, distances were computed with SeqinR, and multidimensional scaling was plotted in R. TCRdb applied fastp at Q25 and MiXCR to the public reads, then kept only in-frame beta chains. Each record represents a unique CDR3 protein, reported with the most common genes and DNA among its rows. The V and J calls follow TCRdb's processing rather than the paper's. Recorded for this sample are approximately 600 distinct CDR3 sequences; 2% of them occurred a single time. The ten largest clonotypes hold approximately 32% of the sample.

The material was antigen-activated CD4+ T cells from blood, cultured, obtained during a Zika inactivated vaccine study. The chain employs TRBV7-8 and TRBJ2-7, with the identity of the D gene unclear. This receptor was obtained from an adult man who received an inactivated Zika virus vaccine. CDR3 loop: CASSYPPISSYEQYF. The DNA sequence follows: TGTGCCAGCAGTTACCCCCCCATAAGCTCCTACGAGCAGTACTTC.